This T cell receptor (beta chain) was found in a study of neurological immune-mediated disorders. There are many counts of this clonotype. Sequencing runs each yielded over 190 million TCR-beta sequences from 15-18 subjects. Each CDR3 protein is one row after TCRdb ran MiXCR on the 5' RACE reads. The table lists under 60,000 distinct CDR3 sequences, about 3% of them singletons, with 5.5% to 6.5% in the top ten. The sequence was collected from a man between 35 and 55 years old with multiple sclerosis. The source material was PBMCs.

CDR3 region: CASSTTSGGANEQFF. The CDR3 DNA sequence: TGTGCCAGCAGTACGACTAGCGGGGGGGCTAATGAGCAGTTCTTC. The V and J genes are TRBV12-3 or TRBV12-4 and TRBJ2-1, with 14 bases lining up with TRBD2. V lost 5 bases to trimming and J lost 7 bases; unmatched junction nucleotides: 4. The CDR3 length is 15 residues.